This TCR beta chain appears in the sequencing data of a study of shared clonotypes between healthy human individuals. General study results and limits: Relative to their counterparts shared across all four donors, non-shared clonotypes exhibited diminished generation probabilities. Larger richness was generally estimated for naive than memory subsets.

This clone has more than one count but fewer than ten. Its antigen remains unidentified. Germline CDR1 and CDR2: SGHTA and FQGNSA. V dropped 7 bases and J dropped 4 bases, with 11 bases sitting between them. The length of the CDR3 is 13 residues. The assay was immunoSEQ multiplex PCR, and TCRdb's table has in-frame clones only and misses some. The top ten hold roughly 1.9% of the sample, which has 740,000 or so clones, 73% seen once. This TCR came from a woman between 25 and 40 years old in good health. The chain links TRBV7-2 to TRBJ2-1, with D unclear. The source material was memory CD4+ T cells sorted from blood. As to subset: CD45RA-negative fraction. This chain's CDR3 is CASNPAGYNEQFF. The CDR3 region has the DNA TGTGCCAGCAACCCCGCAGGTTACAATGAGCAGTTCTTC.